Each of the 3 T cell receptor beta chains below was sequenced from the same sample in a study of T-cell reconstitution after alpha-beta-depleted transplantation in children. TCRbeta library construction was performed incorporating unique molecular identifiers. TCRdb used MiXCR to reprocess the PCR reads, holding one entry per CDR3 protein. The table shows around 250,000 distinct CDR3 sequences, with around 7.5% occurring only once. Sequenced here: PBMCs, mostly from graft donor cells, sampled 180 days after TCRalphabeta/CD19-depleted stem cell transplant. These TCRs come from a male patient younger than 18 who had a stem cell transplant for acute lymphoblastic leukemia, so the T cells may come from the graft donor.

A single count supports this clonotype. A single base separates this from a much larger clone, so it may be a read error. The V gene is TRBV28, the J gene TRBJ2-4, with a tentative D call TRBD2 (5 bases). V was clipped by 7 bases and J by 3 bases, with 28 bases between them. Germline V gene lookup returns CDR1 MDHEN and CDR2 SYDVKM. The CDR3 totals 19 residues. The CDR3 spells CASKRPDGRESVVKNIQYF. For the CDR3, the DNA is TGTGCCAGCAAAAGACCGGACGGACGGGAATCGGTAGTCAAAAACATTCAGTACTTC.

The table lists this clonotype with many counts. The V call is TRBV7-8, the J call TRBJ1-1, with a weak D call TRBD1 (5 bases). V lost 8 bases and J 0 bases, leaving 10 bases between the germline ends. The V gene's germline CDR1 is SGHVS and CDR2 FQNEAQ. There are 13 residues in the CDR3. CDR3 loop: CASGGGMNTEAFF. Here the CDR3 DNA reads TGTGCCAGCGGGGGGGGTATGAACACTGAAGCTTTCTTT.

In its sample, this clonotype was seen many times. The rearrangement links TRBV4-2 to TRBJ2-7; TRBD1 aligns across 7 bases. Germline V gene sequence: CDR1 LGHNA, CDR2 YNFKEQ. The junction had 10 bases not matched to a gene; V was cut back by 4 bases and J by 4 bases. The CDR3 sequence is 15 residues long. CDR3 amino acids: CASSRNPGQLYEQYF. The CDR3 region has the DNA TGTGCCAGCAGCCGGAATCCGGGACAGCTATACGAGCAGTACTTC.